The 8 T cell receptor beta chains reported below all come from one sample, sequenced in a study of blood T cell repertoires in COVID-19. The assay was immunoSEQ multiplex PCR, and TCRdb's table has in-frame clones only and misses some. The data contain about 430,000 clones, roughly 90% of them singletons. Sequenced material: PBMCs or T cells enriched from blood (not recorded which). These receptor sequences come from a woman aged 25 to 39 with acute COVID-19.

This clone was seen just once. The J gene is TRBJ2-5, the V gene TRBV4-1; maybe TRBD1 (6 bases). Germline loops: CDR1 MGHRA, CDR2 YSYEKL. Deletions cut 0 bases from V and 13 bases from J, with 15 bases between. CDR3 size: 13 residues. The CDR3 loop is CASSQDLGQPMYF. The CDR3 bases are TGCGCCAGCAGCCAAGATCTCGGACAGCCTATGTACTTC.

V is TRBV14 and J is TRBJ2-7; maybe TRBD1 (6 bases). The CDR3 consists of 14 residues. V lost 1 base, J lost 2 bases, and 9 bases lay in between. Germline CDR1 and CDR2: SGHDN and FVKESK. CDR3 DNA: TGTGCCAGCAGCCAAGTTAGGGGGACCTACGAGCAGTACTTC. Its protein product is CASSQVRGTYEQYF.

This rearrangement joins TRBV18 to TRBJ2-1; unclear D gene. The CDR3 is made up of 13 amino acids. V lost 3 bases, J lost 7 bases, and 10 bases lay in between. In germline, CDR1 is KGHSH, CDR2 LQKENI. The CDR3 reads CASSPLVGNEQFF. The DNA of the CDR3 is TGTGCCAGCTCACCTCTAGTTGGAAATGAGCAGTTCTTC.

The genes are TRBV2 and TRBJ1-4; D remains ambiguous. This CDR3 is 13 amino acids long. The V gene's germline CDR1 is SNHLY and CDR2 FYNNEI. V lost 5 bases and J lost 4, with 8 bases in between. CDR3 nucleotide sequence: TGTGCCAGCAGTCCGGGGAATAATGAAAAACTGTTTTTT. This encodes CASSPGNNEKLFF.

The chain recombines TRBV2 with TRBJ2-1; 7 positions match TRBD2. Germline-derived CDR1 and CDR2 are SNHLY and FYNNEI. V lost 4 bases and J lost 2; bases outside the gene matches: 8. The CDR3 runs to 16 residues. This CDR3 reads CASSVSSGYTYNEQFF. The CDR3 nucleotides are TGTGCCAGCAGTGTTTCTAGCGGTTATACCTACAATGAGCAGTTCTTC.

The V gene is TRBV5-1, the J gene TRBJ2-3; the match to TRBD2 covers 15 bases. Germline V CDR1 and CDR2: SGHRS, YFSETQ. The CDR3 length is 17 residues. V shed 4 bases and J 0 bases; nucleotides not matched to a gene: 3. Here the CDR3 DNA reads TGCGCCAGCAGCCACGGGACTAGCGGGGGGAGCACAGATACGCAGTATTTT. Protein: CASSHGTSGGSTDTQYF.

This chain joins TRBV11-2 and TRBJ1-5; D ambiguous. The V end lost 4 bases, the J end lost 3 bases, and 7 bases lay between the germline ends. This CDR3 comprises 13 residues. Per germline, CDR1 SGHAT and CDR2 FQNNGV. CDR3 in DNA: TGTGCCAGCAGCTCCCAGGACAATCAGCCCCAGCATTTT. This sequence encodes CASSSQDNQPQHF.

A note on this clone: Other nucleotide sequences from this sample produce the same CDR3. The genes are TRBV7-9 and TRBJ1-1; 7 nucleotides agree with TRBD1. This CDR3 is 13 amino acids long. The J segment lost 1 base and the V segment lost 6 bases, leaving 2 bases of the junction unmatched. Germline V gene sequence: CDR1 SEHNR, CDR2 FQNEAQ (reference sequence). DNA for the CDR3: TGTGCCAGCAGTTGGGACAGGAACACTGAAGCTTTCTTT. Translated: CASSWDRNTEAFF.